This T cell receptor (beta chain) derives from a study of T cells expressing NK-cell markers (dated by TCRdb to 2019 to 2021). In terms of the full investigation: Eight donors provided sorted CD3+CD56+NKG2C+, CD3+CD56+NKG2C- and CD3+CD56-NKG2C+ T-cell subsets, whose TCR beta-chain repertoires were profiled. Of the eight sequenced donors, seven were found to be HCMV-seropositive and one was found to be HCMV-seronegative. Randomly selected healthy volunteers, three men and five women, were used as the eight sequenced donors. Sequencing of the libraries produced 2 x 150 bp reads on Illumina HiSeq 2000/2500, MiSeq or NextSeq. Study-level results and caveats: In more than five donors, the dominant CD3+CD56+NKG2C+ clonotypes ranked among the top 10 CD8+ clonotypes, making up roughly 1.0-7.0% of CD8+ T cells. Whether the expanded NKG2C-expressing T cell clones were specific for HCMV antigens remained unclear. Those dominant clonotypes were again the most abundant among CD3+CD56-NKG2C+ cells in a handful of donors, at about 25-65%.

Sequencing relied on an Illumina HiSeq 2000. 5'RACE template switching, by which a universal primer site and unique molecular identifiers were added, was used to make TCR beta cDNA libraries. Synthesis of cDNA was primed from the TCR beta constant segment and was followed by two consecutive PCR amplification steps. As for the original processing: MIGEC was used to demultiplex reads and group the reads by UMI, and MiTCR was used to assemble and quantify clonotypes. Only TCR cDNA sequences supported by at least two reads were kept to exclude erroneous sequences. The tcR package was used for downstream repertoire analysis, with clonotypes matched between fractions based on CDR3 nucleotide sequence plus V segment. VDJmatch was used to annotate antigen specificity against VDJdb, with one amino acid substitution allowed in CDR3. Each entry corresponds to one CDR3 protein sequence from reads that TCRdb reprocessed, and DNA is not given. The V and J calls come from TCRdb's annotation, not from the publication. The data table for this sample lists roughly 180,000 distinct CDR3 sequences. Roughly 21% of the sample lies in the top ten.

To determine HCMV serostatus, a commercial ELISA kit was used to detect HCMV-specific IgG in serum. Peripheral blood mononuclear cells were isolated from blood by Ficoll density gradient centrifugation. The CDR3 sequence holds 15 residues, the cysteine and phenylalanine included. No DNA is given. Comments on this clonotype: Its binding antigen is unknown.

This clonotype was sampled from a man aged 18-69 years in good health. Sequenced input: blood T cells: a sorted CD56 or NKG2C T cell subset, CD4+ or CD8+ T cells, or bulk PBMC T cells (not recorded which). The sequence links TRBV12-3 or TRBV12-4 to TRBJ2-1. This receptor has the CDR3 CASSITGSPYNEQFF.